This TCR beta chain was identified in a study of blood T cells in healthy people across ages. Next came a second PCR, run for about 6 to 12 cycles, which used a sample-barcoded 5' primer along with a J-beta primer mix. Researchers report that a template-switch adaptor with 12 random nucleotides tagged each cDNA molecule. TCRdb re-derived calls from the 5' RACE reads in MiXCR, one entry per CDR3 protein. The data contain 1.5 million to 1.8 million distinct CDR3 sequences, roughly two fifths of them singletons. Deletions cut 5 bases from V and 13 bases from J, with 27 bases between. The CDR3 runs 17 residues. Germline values: CDR1 SEHNR, CDR2 FQNEAQ (reference sequence). This clonotype appeared a few times.

This chain joins TRBV7-9 and TRBJ1-6, with D unclear. Sequencing was done on a sample of blood. This TCR was recovered from a woman younger than 30 in good health. The CDR3: CASSPRTSGTLGNPLHF. The DNA for the CDR3 is TGTGCCAGCAGCCCAAGGACCTCAGGAACCTTGGGGAACCCCCTCCACTTT. Looking up the rest from reference TRBV7-9 and TRBJ1-6 gives the full variable domain: DTGVSQNPRHKITKRGQNVTFRCDPISEHNRLYWYRQTLGQGPEFLTYFQNEAQLEKSRLLSDRFSAERPKGSFSTLEIQRTEQGDSAMYLCASSPRTSGTLGNPLHFGNGTRLTVT.